The 19 T cell receptor beta chains reported below all come from one sample, sequenced in a study of beta chain features in type 1 diabetes. Since all of the isolated RNA was reverse transcribed, expressed TCRB transcripts were what got sequenced. Using immunoSEQ multiplex PCR, the repertoire was profiled, and TCRdb retains in-frame clones only, with some absent. The data contain about 410,000 clones, approximately 13% of them singletons. Sequencing used naive CD4+ T cells from blood. All receptors derive from a man aged 30 to 39 in good health.

The rearrangement links TRBV18 to TRBJ1-2; D possibly corresponds to TRBD1 (5 bases). V lost 6 bases, J lost 8 bases, and 16 bases lay in between. The CDR3 covers 13 residues. Germline V gene data show CDR1 as KGHSH and CDR2 as LQKENI. CDR3 in amino acids: CASSEPGGGGYTF. The DNA for the CDR3 is TGTGCCAGCTCGGAGCCCGGGGGAGGAGGCTACACCTTC.

The CDR3 DNA reads TGTGCCAGCAGCCGAGCGTCCCATCAGCCCCAGCATTTT. Protein: CASSRASHQPQHF. The chain joins TRBV6-5 to TRBJ1-5; D remains ambiguous. CDR3 length equals 13 residues. Germline lookup yields CDR1 MNHEY and CDR2 SVGAGI. The V gene lost 6 bases and the J gene lost 5 bases, with 11 bases spanning the gap.

This clone has a count of ten or more. The chain is built from TRBV30 and TRBJ2-2; D unclear. The V gene lost 3 bases and the J gene lost 4 bases, with 15 bases spanning the gap. The CDR3 contains 15 residues. The V gene's germline CDR1 is GTSNPN and CDR2 SVGIG (reference sequence). DNA for the CDR3: TGTGCCTGGAGATCGGAAGGCAGCCTCACCGGGGAGCTGTTTTTT. It encodes CAWRSEGSLTGELFF.

V is TRBV30 and J is TRBJ1-1; D uncertain. The length of the CDR3 is 14 residues. Between the trimmed V and J ends, which lost 2 bases and 1 base, there was a span of 11 bases. Germline-derived CDR1 and CDR2 are GTSNPN and SVGIG (reference sequence). The CDR3 region has the DNA TGTGCCTGGAGTTCGGGTCGCCCGAACACTGAAGCTTTCTTT. Translation: CAWSSGRPNTEAFF.

The CDR3 bases are TGTGCCAGCAGCGTAGGGTTGCAGGTACAAGAGACCCAGTACTTC. Translating gives CASSVGLQVQETQYF. This rearrangement joins TRBV9 to TRBJ2-5, with D uncertain. Germline-derived CDR1 and CDR2 are SGDLS and YYNGEE. The V and J ends lost 0 bases and 2 bases respectively, with 11 bases between them. The CDR3 sequence is 15 residues long.

The CDR3: CASSGGPRTTNTEAFF. CDR3 nucleotide sequence: TGTGCCAGCAGCGGGGGCCCGAGGACAACAAACACTGAAGCTTTCTTT. The chain couples TRBV9 to TRBJ1-1, with a weak D call TRBD1 (5 bases). The CDR3 runs to 16 residues. Between the trimmed V and J ends, which lost 3 bases and 2 bases, there was a span of 17 bases. The germline gives CDR1 SGDLS, CDR2 YYNGEE.

This clone was seen more than once but under ten times. The V and J genes are TRBV7-9 and TRBJ1-6; maybe TRBD1 (6 bases). The CDR3 totals 15 residues. The germline gives CDR1 SEHNR, CDR2 FQNEAQ (reference sequence). Trimming left V 3 bases short and J 10 bases short, with 16 bases between. DNA for the CDR3: TGTGCCAGCAGCTTTAGCGAGACAGGAGGGTCACCCCTCCACTTT. Its translation: CASSFSETGGSPLHF.

There are a few counts of this clone. This rearrangement joins TRBV29-1 to TRBJ1-4, with D possibly TRBD1 on 6 matching bases. CDR1 is SQVTM and CDR2 is ANQGSEA in the germline V gene. V shed 4 bases and J shed 2 bases, with 14 bases lying between them. This CDR3 is 15 amino acids long. CDR3 sequence reads: CSVGSTGLTNEKLFF. CDR3 bases: TGCAGCGTTGGGTCTACAGGGCTGACTAATGAAAAACTGTTTTTT.

This clone occurred a few times. V usage is TRBV5-6 and J usage is TRBJ2-1, with 13 bases that match TRBD2. V lost 4 bases and J lost 6; bases outside the gene matches: 4. The CDR3 extends over 15 amino acids. Germline V CDR1 and CDR2: SGHDT, YYEEEE. The chain's CDR3 is CASSPGLAGINEQFF. CDR3 nucleotide sequence: TGTGCCAGCAGCCCGGGACTAGCGGGAATCAATGAGCAGTTCTTC.

Only one count was recorded for this clone. The genes are TRBV9 and TRBJ1-2; no clear D. Looked up from germline, CDR1 is SGDLS and CDR2 is YYNGEE. The V gene lost 0 bases and the J gene lost 2 bases, with 8 bases spanning the gap. This CDR3 has 14 residues. CDR3 sequence reads: CASSVAPENYGYTF. The DNA of the CDR3 is TGTGCCAGCAGCGTAGCCCCGGAGAACTATGGCTACACCTTC. Combining the CDR3 with reference TRBV9 and TRBJ1-2 gives the whole variable domain DSGVTQTPKHLITATGQRVTLRCSPRSGDLSVYWYQQSLDQGLQFLIQYYNGEERAKGNILERFSAQQFPDLHSELNLSSLELGDSALYFCASSVAPENYGYTFGSGTRLTVV.

This clone was picked up a small number of times. The gene calls are TRBV7-2 and TRBJ2-3, with 12 bases aligning to TRBD2. V shed 2 bases, J shed 4 bases, and the junction held 10 bases outside the gene matches. The germline V gene has CDR1 SGHTA and CDR2 FQGNSA. The CDR3 is made up of 18 amino acids. This chain's CDR3 is CASSLMRLAGGHADTQYF. As DNA, the CDR3 is TGTGCCAGCAGCTTAATGCGGCTAGCGGGAGGGCATGCAGATACGCAGTATTTT.

The V call is TRBV18, the J call TRBJ1-2, with 7 nucleotides matching TRBD1. V dropped 4 bases and J dropped 10; count of bases not matched to a gene: 3. The length of the CDR3 is 11 residues. Germline V gene lookup returns CDR1 KGHSH and CDR2 LQKENI. The CDR3 sequence is CASSQGQNYTF. CDR3 coding DNA: TGTGCCAGCTCACAGGGACAGAACTACACCTTC.

This sequence joins TRBV6-5 and TRBJ1-6; D is unresolved. The germline V gene has CDR1 MNHEY and CDR2 SVGAGI. The CDR3 sequence is 12 residues long. The ends were cut back, 6 bases at V and 8 bases at J, with 8 bases in the middle. The CDR3 here is CASRDWDSPLHF. Written as DNA, the CDR3 is TGTGCCAGCAGGGATTGGGATTCACCCCTCCACTTT.

This clone was observed a handful of times. The chain recombines TRBV6-1 with TRBJ1-3; no definite D call. Trimming removed 8 bases from V and 4 bases from J, with 3 bases in between. Per germline, CDR1 MNHNS and CDR2 SASEGT. The CDR3 sequence is 10 residues long. CDR3: CASEGNTIYF. CDR3 nucleotides: TGTGCCAGCGAGGGAAACACCATATATTTT.

Comments on this clone: Other DNA sequences in this sample translate to the same CDR3. The V and J genes are TRBV20-1 and TRBJ2-3; D is unresolved. Germline V lookup: CDR1 DFQATT, CDR2 SNEGSKA (reference sequence). CDR3 length equals 9 residues. The V end lost 6 bases, the J end lost 5 bases, and 3 bases lay between the germline ends. CDR3 amino acids: CSAGDTQYF. As DNA, the CDR3 is TGCAGTGCGGGAGATACGCAGTATTTT.

V and J are TRBV7-2 and TRBJ1-1; tentatively, D is TRBD1 (6 bases). V shed 1 base and J shed 10 bases, with 22 bases lying between them. CDR1 is SGHTA, CDR2 FQGNSA, per germline. The CDR3 loop spans 16 amino acids. CDR3 amino acids: CASSLGGPLDRRGAFF. CDR3 DNA sequence: TGTGCCAGCAGCTTAGGGGGCCCACTCGATCGCAGGGGAGCTTTCTTT.

The genes are TRBV30 and TRBJ2-7; TRBD1 aligns across 8 bases. This CDR3 is built from 12 residues. Germline V gene sequence: CDR1 GTSNPN, CDR2 SVGIG (reference sequence). V lost 5 bases and J lost 2; bases outside the gene matches: 2. This CDR3 reads CAWGQGAYEQYV. DNA for the CDR3: TGTGCCTGGGGACAGGGCGCCTACGAGCAGTACGTC.

At least ten counts were recorded for this clone. The V and J genes are TRBV14 and TRBJ2-1; D remains unclear. The V end lost 1 base, the J end lost 8 bases, and 3 bases lay between the germline ends. The length of the CDR3 is 11 residues. CDR1 is SGHDN and CDR2 is FVKESK in the germline V gene. CDR3 loop: CASSQAYEQFF. The CDR3 DNA is TGTGCCAGCAGCCAAGCCTATGAGCAGTTCTTC.

This clone has more than one count but fewer than ten. The genes are TRBV29-1 and TRBJ1-2; 8 bases align to TRBD1. This CDR3 has 16 amino acids. Germline trimming cut 6 bases from V and 3 bases from J; bases unmatched to any gene: 15. Germline V CDR1 and CDR2: SQVTM, ANQGSEA. The CDR3 sequence is CSVLTGTGWYDYGYTF. CDR3 nucleotides: TGCAGCGTCCTGACAGGGACAGGATGGTACGACTATGGCTACACCTTC.